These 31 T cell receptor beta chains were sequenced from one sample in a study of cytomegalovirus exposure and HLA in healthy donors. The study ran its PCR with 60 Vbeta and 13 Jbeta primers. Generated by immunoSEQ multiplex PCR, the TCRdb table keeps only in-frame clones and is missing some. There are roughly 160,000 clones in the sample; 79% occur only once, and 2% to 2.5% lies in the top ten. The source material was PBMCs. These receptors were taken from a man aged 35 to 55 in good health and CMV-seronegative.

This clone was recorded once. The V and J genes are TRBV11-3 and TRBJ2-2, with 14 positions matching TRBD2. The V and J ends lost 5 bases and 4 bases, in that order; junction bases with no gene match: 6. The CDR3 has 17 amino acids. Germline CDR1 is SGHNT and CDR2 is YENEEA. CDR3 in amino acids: CASSGKTSGRGTGELFF. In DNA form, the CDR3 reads TGTGCCAGCAGCGGAAAGACTAGCGGGAGGGGCACCGGGGAGCTGTTTTTT.

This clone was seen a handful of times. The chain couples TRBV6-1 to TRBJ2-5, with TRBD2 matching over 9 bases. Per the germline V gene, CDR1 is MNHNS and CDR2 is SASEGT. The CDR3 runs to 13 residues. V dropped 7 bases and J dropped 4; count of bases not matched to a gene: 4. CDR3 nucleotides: TGTGCCAGCACCATTAGCGGGGGAGAGACCCAGTACTTC. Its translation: CASTISGGETQYF.

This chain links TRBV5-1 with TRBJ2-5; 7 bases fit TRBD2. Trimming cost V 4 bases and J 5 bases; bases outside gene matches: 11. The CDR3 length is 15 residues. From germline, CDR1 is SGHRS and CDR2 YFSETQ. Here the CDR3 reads CASSREAREWETQYF. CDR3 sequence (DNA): TGCGCCAGCAGCCGGGAGGCGCGGGAGTGGGAGACCCAGTACTTC.

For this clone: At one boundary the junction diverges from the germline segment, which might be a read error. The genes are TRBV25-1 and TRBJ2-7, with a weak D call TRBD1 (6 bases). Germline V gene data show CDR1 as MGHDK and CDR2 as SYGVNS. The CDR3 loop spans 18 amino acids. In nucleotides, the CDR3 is TGTGTCAGCCCCCCCCCTGAGGGTACCAGCCCAGGGGAATCCGAGCAGTACTTC. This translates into CVSPPPEGTSPGESEQYF.

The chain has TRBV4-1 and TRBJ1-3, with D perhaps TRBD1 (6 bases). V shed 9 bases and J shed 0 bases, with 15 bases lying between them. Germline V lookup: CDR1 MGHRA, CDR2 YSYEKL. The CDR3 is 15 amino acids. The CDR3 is CASTGLAISGNTIYF. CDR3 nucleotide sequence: TGCGCCAGTACAGGGCTCGCCATCTCTGGAAACACCATATATTTT.

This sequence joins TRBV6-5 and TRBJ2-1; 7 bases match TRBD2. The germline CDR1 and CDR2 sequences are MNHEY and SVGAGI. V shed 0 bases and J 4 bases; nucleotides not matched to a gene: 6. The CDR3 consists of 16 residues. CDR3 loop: CASSYSPSGIYNEQFF. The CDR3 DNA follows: TGTGCCAGCAGTTACTCTCCTAGCGGTATTTACAATGAGCAGTTCTTC.

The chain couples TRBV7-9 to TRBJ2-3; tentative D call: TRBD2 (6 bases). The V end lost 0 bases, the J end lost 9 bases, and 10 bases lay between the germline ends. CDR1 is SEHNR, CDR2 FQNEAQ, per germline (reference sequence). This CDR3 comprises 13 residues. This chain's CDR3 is CASSLAGGPTQYF. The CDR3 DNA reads TGTGCCAGCAGCTTAGCCGGAGGGCCAACGCAGTATTTT.

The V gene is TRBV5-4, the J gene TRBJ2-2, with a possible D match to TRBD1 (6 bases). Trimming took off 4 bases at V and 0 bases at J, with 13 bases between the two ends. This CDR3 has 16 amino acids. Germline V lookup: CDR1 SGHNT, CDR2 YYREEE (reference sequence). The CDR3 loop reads CASSGRTASNTGELFF. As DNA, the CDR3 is TGTGCCAGCAGCGGGCGGACAGCTTCGAACACCGGGGAGCTGTTTTTT.

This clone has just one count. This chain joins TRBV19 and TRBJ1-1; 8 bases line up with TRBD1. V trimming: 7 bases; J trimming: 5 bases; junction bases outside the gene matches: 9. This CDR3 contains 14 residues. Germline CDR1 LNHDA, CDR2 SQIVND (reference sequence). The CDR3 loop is CASTRTGFGTEAFF. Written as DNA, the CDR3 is TGTGCCAGTACCCGGACAGGGTTTGGGACTGAAGCTTTCTTT.

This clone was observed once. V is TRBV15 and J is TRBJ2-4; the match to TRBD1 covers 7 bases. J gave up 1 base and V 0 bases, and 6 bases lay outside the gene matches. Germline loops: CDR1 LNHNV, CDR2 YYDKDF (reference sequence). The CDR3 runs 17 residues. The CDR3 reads CATSRDQGEFAKNIQYF. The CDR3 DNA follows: TGTGCCACCAGCAGAGATCAGGGGGAATTCGCCAAAAACATTCAGTACTTC.

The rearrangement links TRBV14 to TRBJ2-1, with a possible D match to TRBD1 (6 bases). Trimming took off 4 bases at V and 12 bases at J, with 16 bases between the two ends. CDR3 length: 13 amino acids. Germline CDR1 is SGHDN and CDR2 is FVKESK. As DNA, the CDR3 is TGTGCCAGCAGCCCTCCCTCAGGGGTTTCGCAGTTCTTC. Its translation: CASSPPSGVSQFF. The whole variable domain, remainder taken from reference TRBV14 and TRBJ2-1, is EAGVTQFPSHSVIEKGQTVTLRCDPISGHDNLYWYRRVMGKEIKFLLHFVKESKQDESGMPNNRFLAERTGGTYSTLKVQPAELEDSGVYFCASSPPSGVSQFFGPGTRLTVL.

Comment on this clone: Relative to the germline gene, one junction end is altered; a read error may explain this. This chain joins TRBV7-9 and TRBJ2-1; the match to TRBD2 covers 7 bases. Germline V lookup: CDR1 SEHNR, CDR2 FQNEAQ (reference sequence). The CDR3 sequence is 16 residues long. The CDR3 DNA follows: TGTTCCAGCAGCTTAGCAGGCGGGAGCTCCTACAATGAGCAGTTCTTC. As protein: CSSSLAGGSSYNEQFF.

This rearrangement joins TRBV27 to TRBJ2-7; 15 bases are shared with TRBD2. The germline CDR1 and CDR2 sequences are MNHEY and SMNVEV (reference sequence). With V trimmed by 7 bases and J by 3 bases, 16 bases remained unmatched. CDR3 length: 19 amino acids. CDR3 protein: CASTIPGLAGGHGLYEQYF. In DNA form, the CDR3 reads TGTGCCAGCACCATCCCGGGACTAGCGGGAGGTCACGGGCTCTACGAGCAGTACTTC.

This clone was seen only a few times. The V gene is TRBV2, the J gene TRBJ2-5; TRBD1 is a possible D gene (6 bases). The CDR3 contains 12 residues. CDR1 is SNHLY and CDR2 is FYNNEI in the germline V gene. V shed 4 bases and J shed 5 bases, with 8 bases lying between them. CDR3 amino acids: CASSGQGETQYF. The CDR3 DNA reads TGTGCCAGCAGTGGGCAGGGGGAGACCCAGTACTTC.

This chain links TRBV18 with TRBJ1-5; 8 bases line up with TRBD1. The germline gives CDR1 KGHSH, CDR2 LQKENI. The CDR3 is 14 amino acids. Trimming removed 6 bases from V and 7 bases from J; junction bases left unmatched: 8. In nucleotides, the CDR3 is TGTGCCAGCTCCCAGGGACAGGCTGGACAGCCCCAGCATTTT. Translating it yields CASSQGQAGQPQHF.

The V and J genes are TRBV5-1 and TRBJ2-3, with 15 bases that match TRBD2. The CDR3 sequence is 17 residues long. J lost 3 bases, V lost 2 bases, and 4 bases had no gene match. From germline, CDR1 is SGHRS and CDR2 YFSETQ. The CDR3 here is CASSFGTSGRRTDTQYF. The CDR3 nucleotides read TGCGCCAGCAGCTTTGGGACTAGCGGGAGGAGAACAGATACGCAGTATTTT.

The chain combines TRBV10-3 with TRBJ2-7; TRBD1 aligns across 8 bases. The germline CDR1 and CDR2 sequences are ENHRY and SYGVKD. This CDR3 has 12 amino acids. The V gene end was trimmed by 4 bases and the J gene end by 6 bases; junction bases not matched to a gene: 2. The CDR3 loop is CAISAQGAEQYF. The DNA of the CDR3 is TGTGCCATCAGTGCCCAGGGGGCCGAGCAGTACTTC.

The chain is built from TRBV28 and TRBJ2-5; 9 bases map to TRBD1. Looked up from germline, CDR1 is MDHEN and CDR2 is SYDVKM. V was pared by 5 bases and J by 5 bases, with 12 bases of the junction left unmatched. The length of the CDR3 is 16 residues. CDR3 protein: CASSSIQGASRETQYF. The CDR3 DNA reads TGTGCCAGCAGTAGTATACAGGGGGCCTCCAGGGAGACCCAGTACTTC.

CDR3 nucleotides: TGCGCCAGCAGCTCGGACAGTGACTACACTGAAGCTTTCTTT. Protein sequence: CASSSDSDYTEAFF. The genes are TRBV5-1 and TRBJ1-1; TRBD1 is a possible D gene (6 bases). This CDR3 region has 14 residues. Trimming took off 3 bases at V and 3 bases at J, with 12 bases between the two ends. Germline loops: CDR1 SGHRS, CDR2 YFSETQ.

In DNA form, the CDR3 reads TGTGCCAGCAGCTTACCTAGCTGGAACACCGGGGAGCTGTTTTTT. It translates to CASSLPSWNTGELFF. The chain recombines TRBV5-4 with TRBJ2-2; D might be TRBD2 (5 bases). V shed 2 bases and J shed 1 base, with 9 bases lying between them. This CDR3 spans 15 amino acids. CDR1 is SGHNT and CDR2 is YYREEE in the germline V gene (reference sequence).

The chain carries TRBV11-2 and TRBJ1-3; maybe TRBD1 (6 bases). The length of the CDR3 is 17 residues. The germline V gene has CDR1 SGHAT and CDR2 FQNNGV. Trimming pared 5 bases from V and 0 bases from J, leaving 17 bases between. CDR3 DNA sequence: TGTGCCAGCAGCCTACAGGGTCTGGGGGTCTCTGGAAACACCATATATTTT. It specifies CASSLQGLGVSGNTIYF.

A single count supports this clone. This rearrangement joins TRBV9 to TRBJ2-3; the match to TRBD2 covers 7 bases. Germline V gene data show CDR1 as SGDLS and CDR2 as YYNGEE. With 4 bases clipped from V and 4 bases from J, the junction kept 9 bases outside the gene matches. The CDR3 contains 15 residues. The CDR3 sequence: CASSSDGGRADTQYF. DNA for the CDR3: TGTGCCAGCAGCTCAGATGGGGGGAGGGCAGATACGCAGTATTTT.

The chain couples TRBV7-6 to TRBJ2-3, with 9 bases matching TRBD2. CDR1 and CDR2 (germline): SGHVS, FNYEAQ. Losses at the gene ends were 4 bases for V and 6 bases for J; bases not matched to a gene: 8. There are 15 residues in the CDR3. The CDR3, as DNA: TGTGCCAGCAGCTCAGGGTTTAGCGGGAGTGATACGCAGTATTTT. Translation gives CASSSGFSGSDTQYF.

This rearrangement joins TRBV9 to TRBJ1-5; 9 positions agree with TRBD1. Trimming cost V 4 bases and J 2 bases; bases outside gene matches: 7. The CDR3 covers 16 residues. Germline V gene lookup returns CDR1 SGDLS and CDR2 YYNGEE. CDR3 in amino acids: CASSPGTGSGNQPQHF. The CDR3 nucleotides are TGTGCCAGCAGCCCAGGGACAGGGAGTGGCAATCAGCCCCAGCATTTT.

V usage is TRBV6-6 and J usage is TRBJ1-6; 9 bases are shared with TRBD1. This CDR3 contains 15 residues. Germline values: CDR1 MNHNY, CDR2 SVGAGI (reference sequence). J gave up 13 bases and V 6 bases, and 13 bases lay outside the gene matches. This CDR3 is CASSNAEGTGHPLHF. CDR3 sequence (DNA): TGTGCCAGCAGCAACGCGGAGGGGACAGGGCATCCCCTCCACTTT.

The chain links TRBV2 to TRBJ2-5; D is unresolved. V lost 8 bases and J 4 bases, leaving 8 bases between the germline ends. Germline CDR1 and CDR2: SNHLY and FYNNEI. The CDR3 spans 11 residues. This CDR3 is CASLPRETQYF. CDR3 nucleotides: TGTGCCAGCCTCCCCAGAGAGACCCAGTACTTC.

The CDR3 DNA reads TGTGCCAGCAGCTCCGCGGATACGCAGTATTTT. It specifies CASSSADTQYF. V is TRBV7-2 and J is TRBJ2-3; D not certain. Germline V gives CDR1 SGHTA, CDR2 FQGNSA. CDR3 size: 11 residues. Trimming took off 4 bases at V and 6 bases at J, with 5 bases between the two ends.

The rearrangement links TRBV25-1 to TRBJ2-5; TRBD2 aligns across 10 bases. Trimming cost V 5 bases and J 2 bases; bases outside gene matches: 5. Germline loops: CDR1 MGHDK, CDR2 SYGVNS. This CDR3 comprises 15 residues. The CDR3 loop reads CASSTRAGGQETQYF. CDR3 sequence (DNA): TGTGCCAGCAGTACCAGAGCGGGAGGGCAAGAGACCCAGTACTTC. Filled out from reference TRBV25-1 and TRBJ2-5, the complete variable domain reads EADIYQTPRYLVIGTGKKITLECSQTMGHDKMYWYQQDPGMELHLIHYSYGVNSTEKGDLSSESTVSRIRTEHFPLTLESARPSHTSQYLCASSTRAGGQETQYFGPGTRLLVL.

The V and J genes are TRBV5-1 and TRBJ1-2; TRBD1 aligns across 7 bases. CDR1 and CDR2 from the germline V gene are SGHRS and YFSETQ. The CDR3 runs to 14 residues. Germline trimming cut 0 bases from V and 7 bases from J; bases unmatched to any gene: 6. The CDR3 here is CASSLALGGGGYTF. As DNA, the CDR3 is TGCGCCAGCAGCTTGGCCTTAGGGGGCGGTGGCTACACCTTC.

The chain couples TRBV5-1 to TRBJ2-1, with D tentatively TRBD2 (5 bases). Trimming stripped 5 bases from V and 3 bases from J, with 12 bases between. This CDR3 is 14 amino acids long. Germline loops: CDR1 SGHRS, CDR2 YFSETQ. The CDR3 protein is CASRIAYGYNEQFF. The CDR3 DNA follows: TGCGCCAGCAGGATAGCGTATGGCTACAATGAGCAGTTCTTC. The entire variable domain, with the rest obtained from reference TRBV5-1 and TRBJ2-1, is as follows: KAGVTQTPRYLIKTRGQQVTLSCSPISGHRSVSWYQQTPGQGLQFLFEYFSETQRNKGNFPGRFSGRQFSNSRSEMNVSTLELGDSALYLCASRIAYGYNEQFFGPGTRLTVL.

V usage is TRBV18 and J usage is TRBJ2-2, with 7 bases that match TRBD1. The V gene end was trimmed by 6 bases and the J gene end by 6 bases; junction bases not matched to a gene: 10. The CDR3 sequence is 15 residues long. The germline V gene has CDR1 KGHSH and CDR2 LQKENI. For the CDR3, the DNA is TGTGCCAGCTCTCTGAGACAGGGTAACGCCGGGGAGCTGTTTTTT. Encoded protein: CASSLRQGNAGELFF.